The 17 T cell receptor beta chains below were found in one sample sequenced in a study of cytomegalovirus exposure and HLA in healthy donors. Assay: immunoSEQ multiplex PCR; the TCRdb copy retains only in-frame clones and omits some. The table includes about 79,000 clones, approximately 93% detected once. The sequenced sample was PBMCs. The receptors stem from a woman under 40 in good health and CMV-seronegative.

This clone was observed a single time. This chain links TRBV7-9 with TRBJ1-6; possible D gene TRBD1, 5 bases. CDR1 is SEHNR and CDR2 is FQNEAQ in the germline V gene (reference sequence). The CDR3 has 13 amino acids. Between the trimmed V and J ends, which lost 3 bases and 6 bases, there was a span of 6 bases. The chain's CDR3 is CASSLTVNSPLHF. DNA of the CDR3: TGTGCCAGCAGCTTGACAGTTAATTCACCCCTCCACTTT.

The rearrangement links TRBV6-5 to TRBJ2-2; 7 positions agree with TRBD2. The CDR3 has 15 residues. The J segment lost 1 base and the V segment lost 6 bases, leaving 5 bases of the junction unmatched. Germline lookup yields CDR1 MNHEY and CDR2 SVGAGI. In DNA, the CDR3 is TGTGCCAGCAGAATTGCTAGCGGGAACACCGGGGAGCTGTTTTTT. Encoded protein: CASRIASGNTGELFF.

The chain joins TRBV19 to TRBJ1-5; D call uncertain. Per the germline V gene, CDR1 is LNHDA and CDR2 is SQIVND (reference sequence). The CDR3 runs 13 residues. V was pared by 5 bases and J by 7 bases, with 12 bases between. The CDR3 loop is CASSSGRQQPQHF. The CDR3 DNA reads TGTGCCAGTAGTTCTGGGAGACAACAGCCCCAGCATTTT.

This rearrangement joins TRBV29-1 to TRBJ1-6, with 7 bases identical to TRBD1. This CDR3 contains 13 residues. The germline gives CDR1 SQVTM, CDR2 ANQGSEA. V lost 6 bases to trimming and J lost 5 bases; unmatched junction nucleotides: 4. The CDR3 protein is CSVRQGDNSPLHF. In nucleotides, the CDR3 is TGCAGCGTCCGCCAGGGGGATAATTCACCCCTCCACTTT. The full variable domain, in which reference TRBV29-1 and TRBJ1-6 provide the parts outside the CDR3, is SAVISQKPSRDICQRGTSLTIQCQVDSQVTMMFWYRQQPGQSLTLIATANQGSEATYESGFVIDKFPISRPNLTFSTLTVSNMSPEDSSIYLCSVRQGDNSPLHFGNGTRLTVT.

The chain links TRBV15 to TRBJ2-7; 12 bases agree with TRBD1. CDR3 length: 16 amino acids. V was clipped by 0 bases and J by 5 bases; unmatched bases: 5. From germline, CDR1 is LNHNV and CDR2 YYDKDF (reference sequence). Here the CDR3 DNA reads TGTGCCACCAGCAGAGACAGGGACAGGGGGCCCAACGAGCAGTACTTC. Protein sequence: CATSRDRDRGPNEQYF.

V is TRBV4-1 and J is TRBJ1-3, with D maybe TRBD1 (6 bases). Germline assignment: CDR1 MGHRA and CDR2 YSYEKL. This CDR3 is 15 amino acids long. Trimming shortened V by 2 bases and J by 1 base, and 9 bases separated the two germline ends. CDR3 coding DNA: TGCGCCAGCAGCCAATCAACAGGGTCTGGAAACACCATATATTTT. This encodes CASSQSTGSGNTIYF.

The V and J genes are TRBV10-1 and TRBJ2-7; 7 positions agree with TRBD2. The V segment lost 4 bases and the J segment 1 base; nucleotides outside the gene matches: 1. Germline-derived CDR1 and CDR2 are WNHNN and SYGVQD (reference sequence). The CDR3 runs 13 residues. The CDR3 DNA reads TGCGCCAGCAGTGGGGGGGGGTCCTACGAGCAGTACTTC. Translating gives CASSGGGSYEQYF.

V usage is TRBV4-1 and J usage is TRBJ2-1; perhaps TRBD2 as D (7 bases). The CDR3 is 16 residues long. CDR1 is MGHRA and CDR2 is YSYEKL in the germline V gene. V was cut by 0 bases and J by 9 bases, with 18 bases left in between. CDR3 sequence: CASSQDVGGAWGEQFF. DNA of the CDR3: TGCGCCAGCAGCCAAGATGTTGGGGGGGCTTGGGGTGAGCAGTTCTTC.

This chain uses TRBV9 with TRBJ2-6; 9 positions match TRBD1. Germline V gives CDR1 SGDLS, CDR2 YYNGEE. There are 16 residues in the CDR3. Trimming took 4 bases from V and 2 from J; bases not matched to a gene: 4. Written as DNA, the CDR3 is TGTGCCAGCAGCCAAGGACAGGGGACTGGGGCCAACGTCCTGACTTTC. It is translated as CASSQGQGTGANVLTF. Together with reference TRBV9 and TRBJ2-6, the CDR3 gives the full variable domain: DSGVTQTPKHLITATGQRVTLRCSPRSGDLSVYWYQQSLDQGLQFLIQYYNGEERAKGNILERFSAQQFPDLHSELNLSSLELGDSALYFCASSQGQGTGANVLTFGAGSRLTVL.

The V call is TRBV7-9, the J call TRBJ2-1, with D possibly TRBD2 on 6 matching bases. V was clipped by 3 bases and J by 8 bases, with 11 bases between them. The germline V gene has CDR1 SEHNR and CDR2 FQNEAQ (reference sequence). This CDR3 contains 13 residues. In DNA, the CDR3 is TGTGCCAGCAGCTTGCTGGGGGAGGATGAGCAGTTCTTC. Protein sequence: CASSLLGEDEQFF. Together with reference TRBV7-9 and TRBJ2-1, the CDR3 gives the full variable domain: DTGVSQNPRHKITKRGQNVTFRCDPISEHNRLYWYRQTLGQGPEFLTYFQNEAQLEKSRLLSDRFSAERPKGSFSTLEIQRTEQGDSAMYLCASSLLGEDEQFFGPGTRLTVL.

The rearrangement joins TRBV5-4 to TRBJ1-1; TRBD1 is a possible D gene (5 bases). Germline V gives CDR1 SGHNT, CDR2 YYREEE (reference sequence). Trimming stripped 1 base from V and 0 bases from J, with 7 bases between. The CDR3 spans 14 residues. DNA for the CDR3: TGTGCCAGCAGCTTGCGGGGGGTGAACACTGAAGCTTTCTTT. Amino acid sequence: CASSLRGVNTEAFF. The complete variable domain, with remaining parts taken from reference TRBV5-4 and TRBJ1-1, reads ETGVTQSPTHLIKTRGQQVTLRCSSQSGHNTVSWYQQALGQGPQFIFQYYREEENGRGNFPPRFSGLQFPNYSSELNVNALELDDSALYLCASSLRGVNTEAFFGQGTRLTVV.

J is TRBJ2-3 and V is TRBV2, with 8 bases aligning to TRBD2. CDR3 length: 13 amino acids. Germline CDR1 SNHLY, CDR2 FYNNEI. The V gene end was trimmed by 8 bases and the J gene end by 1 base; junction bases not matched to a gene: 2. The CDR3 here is CASHGGGTDTQYF. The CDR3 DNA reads TGTGCCAGCCACGGGGGGGGCACAGATACGCAGTATTTT.

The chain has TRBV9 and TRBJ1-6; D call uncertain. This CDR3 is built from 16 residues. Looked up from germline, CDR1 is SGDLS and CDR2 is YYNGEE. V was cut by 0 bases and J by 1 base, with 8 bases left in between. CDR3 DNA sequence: TGTGCCAGCAGCGTAGGGTCGGGGTCCTATAATTCACCCCTCCACTTT. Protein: CASSVGSGSYNSPLHF.

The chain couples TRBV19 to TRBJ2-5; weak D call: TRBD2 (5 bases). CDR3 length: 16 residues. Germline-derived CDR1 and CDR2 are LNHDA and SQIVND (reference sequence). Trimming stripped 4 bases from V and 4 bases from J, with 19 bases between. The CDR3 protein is CASSTRGRIRTETQYF. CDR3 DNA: TGTGCCAGTAGTACCCGGGGTCGCATCAGGACAGAGACCCAGTACTTC. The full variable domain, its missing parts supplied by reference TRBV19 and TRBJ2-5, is DGGITQSPKYLFRKEGQNVTLSCEQNLNHDAMYWYRQDPGQGLRLIYYSQIVNDFQKGDIAEGYSVSREKKESFPLTVTSAQKNPTAFYLCASSTRGRIRTETQYFGPGTRLLVL.

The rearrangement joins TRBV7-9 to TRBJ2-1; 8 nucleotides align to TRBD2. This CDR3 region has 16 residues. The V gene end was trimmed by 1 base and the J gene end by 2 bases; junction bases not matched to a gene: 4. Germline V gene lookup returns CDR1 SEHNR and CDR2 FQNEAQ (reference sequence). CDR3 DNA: TGTGCCAGCAGCTTAGACGGGGGGGCCGCCTACAATGAGCAGTTCTTC. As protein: CASSLDGGAAYNEQFF.

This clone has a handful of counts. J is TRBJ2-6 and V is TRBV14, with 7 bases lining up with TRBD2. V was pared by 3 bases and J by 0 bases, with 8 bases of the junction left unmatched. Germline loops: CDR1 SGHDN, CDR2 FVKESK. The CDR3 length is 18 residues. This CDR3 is CASSHSSGKVSGANVLTF. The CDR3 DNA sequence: TGTGCCAGCAGCCATTCAAGCGGGAAGGTCTCTGGGGCCAACGTCCTGACTTTC.

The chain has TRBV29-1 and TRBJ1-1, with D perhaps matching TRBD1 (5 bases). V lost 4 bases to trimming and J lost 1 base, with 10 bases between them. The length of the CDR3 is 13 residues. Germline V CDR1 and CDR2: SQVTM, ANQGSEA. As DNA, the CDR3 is TGCAGCGTTGGGACAACGGGGAACACTGAAGCTTTCTTT. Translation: CSVGTTGNTEAFF.